The sequence of this T cell receptor (beta chain) was determined in a study of T cell repertoires in cytomegalovirus infection. This clonotype was seen many times. What it binds is not known. TCRdb re-analysed the reads in MiXCR, keeping a single row per CDR3 protein. The sample has over 100,000 distinct CDR3 sequences, around 10% seen once; the top ten hold around 33%. The CDR3 has 17 amino acids. Germline V gene data show CDR1 as SGHVS and CDR2 as FNYEAQ. Trimming took 7 bases from V and 8 from J; bases not matched to a gene: 15. The TCR comes from a human donor in good health (CMV status not recorded). Some clones in this sample may be carry-over from other donors' samples. This chain joins TRBV7-6 and TRBJ2-1, with TRBD2 identical over 12 bases. Input material: PBMCs, sequenced either directly or after in vitro stimulation (not recorded which). The CDR3 protein is CASTQYLAGGPSHEQFF. CDR3 nucleotides: TGTGCCAGCACCCAATACCTAGCGGGAGGGCCCTCCCATGAGCAGTTCTTC.